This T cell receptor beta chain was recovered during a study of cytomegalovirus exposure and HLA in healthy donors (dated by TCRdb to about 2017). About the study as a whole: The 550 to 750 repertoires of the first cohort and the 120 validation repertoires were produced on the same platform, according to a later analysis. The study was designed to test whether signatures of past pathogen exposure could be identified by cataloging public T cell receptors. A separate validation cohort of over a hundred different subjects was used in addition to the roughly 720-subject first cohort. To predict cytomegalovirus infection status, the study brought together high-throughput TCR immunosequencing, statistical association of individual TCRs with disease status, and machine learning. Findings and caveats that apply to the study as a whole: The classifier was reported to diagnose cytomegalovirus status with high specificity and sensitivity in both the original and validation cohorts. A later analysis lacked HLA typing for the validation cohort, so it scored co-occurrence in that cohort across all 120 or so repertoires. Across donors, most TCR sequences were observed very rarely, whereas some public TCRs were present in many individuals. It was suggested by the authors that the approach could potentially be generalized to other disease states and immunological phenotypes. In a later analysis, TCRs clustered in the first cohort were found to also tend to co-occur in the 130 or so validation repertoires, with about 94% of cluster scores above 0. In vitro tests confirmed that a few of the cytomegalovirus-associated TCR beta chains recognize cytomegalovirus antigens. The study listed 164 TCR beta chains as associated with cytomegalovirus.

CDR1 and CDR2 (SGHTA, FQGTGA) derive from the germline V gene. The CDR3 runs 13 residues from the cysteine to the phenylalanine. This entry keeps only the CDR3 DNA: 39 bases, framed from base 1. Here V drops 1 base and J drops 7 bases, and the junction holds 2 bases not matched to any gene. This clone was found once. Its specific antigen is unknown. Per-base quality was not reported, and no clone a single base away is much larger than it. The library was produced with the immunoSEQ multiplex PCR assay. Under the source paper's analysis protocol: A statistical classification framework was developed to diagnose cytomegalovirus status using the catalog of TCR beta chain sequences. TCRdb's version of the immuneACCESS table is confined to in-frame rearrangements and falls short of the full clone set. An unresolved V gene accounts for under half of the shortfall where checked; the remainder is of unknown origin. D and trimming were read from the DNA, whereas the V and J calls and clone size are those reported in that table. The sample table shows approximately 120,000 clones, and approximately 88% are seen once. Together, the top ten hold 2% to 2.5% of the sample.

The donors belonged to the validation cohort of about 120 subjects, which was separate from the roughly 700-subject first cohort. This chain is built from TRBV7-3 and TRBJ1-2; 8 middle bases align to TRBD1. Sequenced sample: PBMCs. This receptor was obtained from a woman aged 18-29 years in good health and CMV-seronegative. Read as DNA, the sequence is TGTGCCAGCAGCTTAAGTACAGGGGGTGGCTACACCTTC. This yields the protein CASSLSTGGGYTF. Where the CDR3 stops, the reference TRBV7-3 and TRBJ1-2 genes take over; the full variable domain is GAGVSQTPSNKVTEKGKYVELRCDPISGHTALYWYRQSLGQGPEFLIYFQGTGAADDSGLPNDRFFAVRPEGSVSTLKIQRTERGDSAVYLCASSLSTGGGYTFGSGTRLTVV.